The T cell receptor beta chain under discussion was sequenced for a study of response to subunit inactivated influenza vaccine. MiXCR, applied by TCRdb to the RT-PCR reads, yields one record per CDR3 protein. The sample contains under 950,000 distinct CDR3 sequences, around 21% of which appear only once. The germline V and J ends were trimmed by 2 bases and 5 bases, with 11 bases remaining between them. This CDR3 spans 14 amino acids. Germline CDR1 MNHEY, CDR2 SMNVEV (reference sequence). This TCR was recovered from a man aged 50-60 years who received an inactivated influenza vaccine. The chain links TRBV27 to TRBJ2-3; D is possibly TRBD1 or TRBD2 (5 bases each). The source material was PBMCs from blood, sampled 5 days after vaccination. CDR3 protein: CASSLEGWGDTQYF. The CDR3, as DNA: TGTGCCAGCAGTTTAGAGGGGTGGGGAGATACGCAGTATTTT.